This T cell receptor beta chain was captured by sequencing in a study of CXCR3-negative and CXCR3-positive naive CD8 T cells. Overall study results and limits: With respect to TRBV-TRBJ usage, naive CXCR3-negative and CXCR3-positive cells were similar; memory differed. CXCR3-positive naive cells had more hydrophobic TRB CDR3s than CXCR3-negative naive cells. In both naive subsets diversity was comparably high, whereas memory CD8+ cells showed much lower diversity. Cryopreserved cells partially lost CXCR3 expression, and fresh PBMCs were used in most assays. Naive subsets had comparable surface CD5; TCR strength was inferred from TRB CDR3 properties.

In regard to this clonotype: Its antigen is still unknown.

5' RACE that incorporated UMI labels was used to prepare the TRB cDNA libraries. TCRdb re-called the 5' RACE reads and catalogs CDR3 proteins one per entry, DNA excluded. In all, the sample yields some 140,000 distinct CDR3 sequences. The sequenced sample consisted of naive CXCR3+ CD8+ T cells from blood. The subset: CD45RO-CCR7+CD27+CD95- naive CD8+ T cells expressing CXCR3 (TNR3+). This receptor was obtained from a human donor in good health. Some clones in this sample may be carry-over from other donors' samples.

The CDR3 protein is CASSLLGYNEQFF. This sequence joins TRBV7-6 and TRBJ2-1. CDR3 length: 13 residues. Germline CDR1 SGHVS, CDR2 FNYEAQ.